This T cell receptor beta chain was obtained from a study of beta chain features in type 1 diabetes. Overall study findings and caveats: Shortening of TCRB CDR3s, moderate but significant, appeared in all four CD4+ subsets of Type 1 diabetes patients.

V dropped 0 bases and J dropped 8 bases, with 7 bases sitting between them. CDR3 size: 12 residues. Germline loops: CDR1 SNHLY, CDR2 FYNNEI. Since all of the isolated RNA was reverse transcribed, expressed TCRB transcripts were what got sequenced. Data came from immunoSEQ multiplex PCR; TCRdb stores just in-frame clones and leaves some out. The table has hundreds of thousands of clones, 11% to 15% seen once. About this clone itself: Its antigen is not known. Other DNA sequences in this specimen translate into the identical CDR3.

The chain couples TRBV2 to TRBJ1-2, with D hard to call. Sequencing was done on a sample of naive CD4+ T cells from blood. The TCR comes from a young man with type 1 diabetes. The CDR3 sequence: CASSEALGGYTF. CDR3 coding DNA: TGTGCCAGCAGTGAAGCGCTGGGGGGCTACACCTTC.